These 2 T cell receptor beta chains were sequenced from one sample in a study of blood T cells in healthy people across ages. A second PCR, run for roughly 7 to 12 cycles, used a sample-barcoded 5' primer plus a J-beta primer mix. TCRdb analysed the 5' RACE reads with MiXCR anew, one entry per CDR3 protein. The sample yields 600,000 to 800,000 distinct CDR3 sequences, roughly half seen once. Material: blood. These receptors all come from a woman older than 75 in good health.

In regard to this clonotype: A much larger clonotype is one base distant, so this may be a read error. V gene TRBV29-1 combines with J gene TRBJ2-3; 7 nucleotides align to TRBD1. The CDR3 spans 12 residues. The J segment lost 2 bases and the V segment lost 7 bases, leaving 3 bases of the junction unmatched. Germline V gene lookup returns CDR1 SQVTM and CDR2 ANQGSEA. CDR3 bases: TGCAGCGCGGGACAGAACACAGATACGCAGTATTTT. Encoded protein: CSAGQNTDTQYF.

Worth noting for this clonotype: It may be a read error: a sequence one base away is much more abundant. This chain joins TRBV12-3 or TRBV12-4 and TRBJ1-5; D remains ambiguous. This CDR3 region has 12 residues. CDR3 sequence reads: CASILELQPQHF. CDR3 sequence (DNA): TGTGCCAGCATTTTAGAGCTCCAGCCCCAGCATTTT.